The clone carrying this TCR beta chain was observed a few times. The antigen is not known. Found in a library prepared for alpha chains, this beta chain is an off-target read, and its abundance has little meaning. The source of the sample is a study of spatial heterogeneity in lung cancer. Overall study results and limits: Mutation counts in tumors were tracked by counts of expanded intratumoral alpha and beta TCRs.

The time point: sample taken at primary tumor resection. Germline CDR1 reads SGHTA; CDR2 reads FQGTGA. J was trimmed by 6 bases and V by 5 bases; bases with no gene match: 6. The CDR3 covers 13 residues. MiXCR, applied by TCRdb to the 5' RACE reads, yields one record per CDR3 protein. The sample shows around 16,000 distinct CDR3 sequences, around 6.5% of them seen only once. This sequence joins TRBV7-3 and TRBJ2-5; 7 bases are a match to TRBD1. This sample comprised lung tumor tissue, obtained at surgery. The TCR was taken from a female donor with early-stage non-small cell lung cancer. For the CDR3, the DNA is TGTGCCAGCAGCCCGACAGGGTTTCAGACCCAGTACTTC. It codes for CASSPTGFQTQYF.